The present T cell receptor beta chain was sequenced within a study of blood T cell dynamics during melanoma immunotherapy (dated by TCRdb to 2018 to 2020). With regard to the full study: Patients with metastatic melanoma were treated with first-line pembrolizumab or nivolumab plus ipilimumab as standard of care in the United Kingdom. To identify early correlates of response, the study profiled peripheral T cell receptor repertoires in patients with metastatic melanoma before and after one cycle of checkpoint inhibitor therapy. The training cohort consisted of consecutive patients, while an additional independent group of patients from the same centre was pooled to form an external validation set. Points the paper makes about the study in general: Unlike progressors, patients who went on to achieve disease control showed a bifurcated reorganization of the PBMC repertoire at W3, with either increased clonality or increased diversity. The relatively small sample size was acknowledged as potentially limiting generalization of the results. Whether the T cell clones driving repertoire changes were melanoma-specific or reflected general immune activation could not be determined in the study.

The time point tag for this specimen amounts to: week 3, after first cycle of checkpoint inhibitor. Blood was sampled before treatment (T0) and at week 3 (W3), after the first cycle of checkpoint blockade. Except for two patients with rapid clinical progression, response was assessed 12 weeks after the first infusion by RECIST 1.1; disease control meant complete response, partial response or stable disease. Patients were not eligible if they had prior systemic cancer treatment, concomitant immunosuppressant therapy or synchronous other active malignancies. To track both circulating cells and T cell turnover, TCR beta was sequenced from bulk PBMC as well as from plasma cell-free DNA. Lymphoprep and SepMate tubes were used to isolate PBMC from blood, and red cell lysis was then performed. DNA from PBMC and sorted T cell subsets was extracted with QIAamp DNA Blood Mini kits. Every bulk PBMC sample had a fixed 350 ng of DNA loaded. Following the manufacturer instructions, the immunoSEQ TCRb Assay kit was used to amplify TCR beta CDR3 sequences from genomic DNA. The KAPA Library Quantification Kit for Illumina platforms was used to quantify the pooled libraries by qPCR. Sequencing of the pooled libraries was done on an Illumina NextSeq 500, with clustering at roughly 0.6-1.1 pM. In the source study's methods: The TCR data were analyzed using immunoSEQ ANALYZER and the R LymphoSeq package. A rearrangement efficiency score was calculated as productive divided by the sum of productive and non-productive CDR3 sequences. Within each patient, timepoints were compared pairwise for clonality, measured with the Gini coefficient, and for diversity, measured with the Renyi index at alpha=1. Clonal relatedness used an edit distance of 3, and repertoire similarity used the Bhattacharyya coefficient, both computed in LymphoSeq. To classify response, a linear discriminant analysis based on week-3 changes in clonality and diversity was built using the R MASS and caret packages. TCRdb stores this immuneACCESS table with in-frame sequences only. Part of the clones is absent; in the studies checked, under half of the shortfall reflects unresolved V genes, and no reason is known for the rest. V, J and clone size were drawn from that table, and D and trimming were deduced from the DNA. Present in this sample are fewer than 15,000 clones, 86% of which were seen just once. The ten largest clonotypes hold 4% to 5.5% of the sample.

Comments on this clone: Its binding antigen is unknown. No much larger clonotype is one base removed from it; base qualities were not supplied.

The sequencing here drew on blood, taken from a patient treated with checkpoint blockade. The sequence derives from a human donor with melanoma.

The bases are TGTGCCAGCAGCCCCAGGACTAGGGTAGATACGCAGTATTTT. Protein translation: CASSPRTRVDTQYF. This chain joins TRBV5-8 to TRBJ2-3, with 7 bases in between that match TRBD2. Inclusive of the bounding cysteine and phenylalanine, the CDR3 is 14 residues long. The read is trimmed to its CDR3 DNA, 42 bases read in frame from base 1. CDR1 SGHTS and CDR2 YDEGEE were looked up in the germline V gene. The germline V end is reduced by 4 bases and the J end by 5 bases; junction bases left unmatched: 7.